What follows is one T cell receptor (beta chain) and its context. This sample was taken from a study of blood T cell repertoires in COVID-19. Study context: There were acute and convalescent COVID-19 samples, and they came from the United States, Italy and Spain. PBMCs, B-cell-depleted T cells, or T cells provided the cDNA or gDNA that made up the material.

Original processing notes: How many nucleated cells were present was estimated from reference gene primer amplification. The protocol was immunoSEQ multiplex PCR, while the TCRdb copy is restricted to in-frame clones and leaves out a portion. D and trimming come from the DNA, and the V and J calls and clone size come from that table. The sample has around 100,000 clones, more than 65% seen once. CDR3 size: 15 residues. From germline, CDR1 is SGHDT and CDR2 YYEEEE. The V end was cut by 0 bases, the J end by 4 bases, with 13 bases between. The TCR was taken from a man aged 55 to 70 with acute or convalescent COVID-19. The rearrangement links TRBV5-6 to TRBJ1-1; D perhaps matches TRBD1 (6 bases). Sequenced material: peripheral blood. The CDR3 DNA is TGTGCCAGCAGCTTGGGGGGGCAAGGAGGCACTGAAGCTTTCTTT. This sequence encodes CASSLGGQGGTEAFF.